These T cell receptor beta chains were read from a single sample in a study of molecular identifiers for immune sequencing clone quantification. TCRdb processed the PCR reads anew with MiXCR; each CDR3 protein has one entry. This sample has about half a million distinct CDR3 sequences, with about 20% found just once. Sequencing input: naive CD8+ T cells from blood, with Jurkat cell RNA spiked in. The source is a human donor in good health. Some libraries in this study had Jurkat cell RNA spiked in. Both conserved end residues are part of each CDR3. The order of the fields is V gene, J gene, CDR3 protein.

V gene: TRBV7-2; J gene: TRBJ2-5; CDR3 protein: CASSLAQTSGSETQYF
V gene: TRBV27; J gene: TRBJ1-1; CDR3 protein: CASSPGPGGGTEAFF
V gene: TRBV6-5; J gene: TRBJ1-2; CDR3 protein: CASSYSNRGLANYGYTF
V gene: TRBV27; J gene: TRBJ2-7; CDR3 protein: CASSLSSGRTYEQYF
V gene: TRBV6-2/TRBV6-3; J gene: TRBJ2-5; CDR3 protein: CASSYYLDNQETQYF
V gene: TRBV11-2; J gene: TRBJ2-7; CDR3 protein: CAGSLEVRQRATYEQYF
V gene: TRBV4-3; J gene: TRBJ2-3; CDR3 protein: CASSQNLIKGHNRADTQYF
V gene: TRBV12-3/TRBV12-4; J gene: TRBJ2-5; CDR3 protein: CASSHTRQGKEETQYF
V gene: TRBV7-3; J gene: TRBJ2-2; CDR3 protein: CASSQGLAETANTGELFF
V gene: TRBV12-3/TRBV12-4; J gene: TRBJ1-2; CDR3 protein: CASSPHLMPHNYGYTF
V gene: TRBV11-2; J gene: TRBJ2-2; CDR3 protein: CASSLYGGTDTGELFF
V gene: TRBV4-1; J gene: TRBJ2-6; CDR3 protein: CASSQDHPARDVLTF
V gene: TRBV20-1; J gene: TRBJ2-3; CDR3 protein: CSAAGGPSDTQYF
V gene: TRBV28; J gene: TRBJ1-1; CDR3 protein: CASSLSQNTEAFF
V gene: TRBV19; J gene: TRBJ2-2; CDR3 protein: CASSIVTSGNTGELFF
V gene: TRBV20-1; J gene: TRBJ1-3; CDR3 protein: CSARVDLISGNTIYF
V gene: TRBV12-3/TRBV12-4; J gene: TRBJ2-7; CDR3 protein: CASSLTGRTYEQYF
V gene: TRBV11-2; J gene: TRBJ2-5; CDR3 protein: CASSLGDYLYQETQYF
V gene: TRBV14; J gene: TRBJ2-1; CDR3 protein: CASSQGSPGTGKFF
V gene: TRBV13; J gene: TRBJ2-1; CDR3 protein: CASSLGHGGGPHNEQFF
V gene: TRBV2; J gene: TRBJ1-1; CDR3 protein: CASWGQGTMNTEAFF
V gene: TRBV5-6; J gene: TRBJ2-7; CDR3 protein: CASRVAGAPYEQYF
V gene: TRBV4-2; J gene: TRBJ1-6; CDR3 protein: CASNPELGSSYNSPLHF
V gene: TRBV7-9; J gene: TRBJ2-7; CDR3 protein: CASSLPGGTHEQYF
V gene: TRBV7-2; J gene: TRBJ2-5; CDR3 protein: CASSLVGAGGLETQYF
V gene: TRBV6-2/TRBV6-3; J gene: TRBJ2-2; CDR3 protein: CASSYGRGRSNTGELFF
V gene: TRBV11-3; J gene: TRBJ2-2; CDR3 protein: CASSPSTSGRNRELFF
V gene: TRBV11-2; J gene: TRBJ2-6; CDR3 protein: CASSPEVGLISGANVLTF
V gene: TRBV28; J gene: TRBJ2-4; CDR3 protein: CASSPNGVVDIQYF
V gene: TRBV9; J gene: TRBJ2-3; CDR3 protein: CASSPPSSDTQYF
V gene: TRBV27; J gene: TRBJ2-2; CDR3 protein: CASNLPPPDRDSNTGELFF
V gene: TRBV4-3; J gene: TRBJ2-1; CDR3 protein: CASSQDIGVTGYNEQFF
V gene: TRBV30; J gene: TRBJ1-1; CDR3 protein: CGVGVTEAFF
V gene: TRBV20-1; J gene: TRBJ2-2; CDR3 protein: CSARDHSGTNTGELFF
V gene: TRBV4-3; J gene: TRBJ1-1; CDR3 protein: CASSQDFGAKNTEAFF
V gene: TRBV7-7; J gene: TRBJ1-1; CDR3 protein: CASSAAPRTEAFF
V gene: TRBV4-1; J gene: TRBJ1-2; CDR3 protein: CASSPRQGQGGYTF
V gene: TRBV11-2; J gene: TRBJ2-3; CDR3 protein: CASSLSPLGGYYPTDTQYF
V gene: TRBV20-1; J gene: TRBJ2-7; CDR3 protein: CSPRDSFSYEQYF
V gene: TRBV29-1; J gene: TRBJ2-7; CDR3 protein: CSVEIGKPYEQYF
V gene: TRBV20-1; J gene: TRBJ2-7; CDR3 protein: CSAWTGTGSYEQYF
V gene: TRBV20-1; J gene: TRBJ2-6; CDR3 protein: CSARRDWGANVLTF
V gene: TRBV6-5; J gene: TRBJ2-3; CDR3 protein: CASSSLAATDTQYF
V gene: TRBV27; J gene: TRBJ2-7; CDR3 protein: CASGNPYEQYF
V gene: TRBV12-3/TRBV12-4; J gene: TRBJ2-7; CDR3 protein: CASSQDRGDEQYF
V gene: TRBV11-2; J gene: TRBJ2-7; CDR3 protein: CASSNMDRGYEQYF
V gene: TRBV11-2; J gene: TRBJ2-5; CDR3 protein: CASSLVQGGETQYF
V gene: TRBV28; J gene: TRBJ2-7; CDR3 protein: CASSPQNTYEQYF
V gene: TRBV10-3; J gene: TRBJ2-1; CDR3 protein: CAISGGGVYNEQFF
V gene: TRBV27; J gene: TRBJ2-5; CDR3 protein: CASSLFSGYQETQYF
V gene: TRBV19; J gene: TRBJ1-1; CDR3 protein: CASTPSTYYTEAFF
V gene: TRBV4-1; J gene: TRBJ2-5; CDR3 protein: CASSQGTDTLYF
V gene: TRBV28; J gene: TRBJ2-5; CDR3 protein: CASSLGTGLQETQYF
V gene: TRBV29-1; J gene: TRBJ2-2; CDR3 protein: CSVVGPGGIDTGELFF
V gene: TRBV6-1; J gene: TRBJ2-7; CDR3 protein: CASTTTDYEQYF
V gene: TRBV28; J gene: TRBJ1-1; CDR3 protein: CASSFSRTEAFF
V gene: TRBV19; J gene: TRBJ2-3; CDR3 protein: CASSIVGHDTQYF
V gene: TRBV7-6; J gene: TRBJ2-7; CDR3 protein: CASSFETGAWEQYF
V gene: TRBV7-2; J gene: TRBJ2-2; CDR3 protein: CASSLGDLTGELFF